The 8 T cell receptor beta chains below come from one sample, sequenced in a study of response to subunit inactivated influenza vaccine (dated by TCRdb to 2016 to 2019). Libraries were built with RT-PCR. Sequenced using an Illumina HiSeq 2500. The public reads were quality trimmed at Q25 with fastp and then assembled into clones with MiXCR by TCRdb, keeping productive beta chains. Identical CDR3 proteins give one entry, which carries the most common genes and DNA. For this sample the table gives approximately 570,000 distinct CDR3 sequences, of which around 8% were detected only once. The top ten hold 13% of the sample. The sample in question was PBMCs from blood, obtained approximately 25 months after vaccination. These receptors all stem from a man between 45 and 75 years old who received an inactivated influenza vaccine. Donor details come from another sample of the same person, matched by shared clones.

This clonotype has at least ten counts. The gene calls are TRBV28 and TRBJ2-5; TRBD1 matches 9 bases. Per the germline V gene, CDR1 is MDHEN and CDR2 is SYDVKM. V lost 6 bases, J lost 5 bases, and 10 bases stayed unmatched. The CDR3 is made up of 15 amino acids. For the CDR3, the DNA is TGTGCCAGCAGCTTGAAACAGGGGGCGATTGAGACCCAGTACTTC. It translates to CASSLKQGAIETQYF.

This clonotype was detected ten times or more. At one of its ends the junction is not consistent with the germline gene, which may arise from a read error. The V call is TRBV3-1, the J call TRBJ1-2; no firm D call. The CDR3 extends over 14 amino acids. Germline V CDR1 and CDR2: LGHDT, YNNKEL (reference sequence). The DNA for the CDR3 is TGTGCCAGCACCCAATCTTGGGGATCAAGGGGCTACACCTTC. Protein sequence: CASTQSWGSRGYTF.

The chain employs TRBV5-4 and TRBJ2-1; TRBD2 matches 8 bases. Looked up from germline, CDR1 is SGHNT and CDR2 is YYREEE (reference sequence). V was pared by 2 bases and J by 7 bases, with 5 bases of the junction left unmatched. CDR3 length: 14 amino acids. CDR3 amino acids: CASSFTGGPNEQFF. The CDR3 DNA sequence: TGTGCCAGCAGCTTCACGGGGGGGCCAAATGAGCAGTTCTTC.

The chain combines TRBV11-2 with TRBJ2-7; the match to TRBD2 covers 11 bases. The junction had 4 bases not matched to a gene; V was cut back by 4 bases and J by 2 bases. The CDR3 covers 15 residues. Germline assignment: CDR1 SGHAT and CDR2 FQNNGV. This CDR3 is CASSYGSGGAYEQYF. The CDR3 DNA sequence: TGTGCCAGCAGCTATGGTAGCGGGGGGGCCTACGAGCAGTACTTC.

This clonotype was recorded a few times. This chain uses TRBV4-3 with TRBJ2-2; possibly TRBD2 for D (6 bases). With 0 bases removed from V and 7 bases from J, the gap between germline ends came to 6 bases. Germline CDR1 reads LGHNA; CDR2 reads YSLEER. This CDR3 comprises 13 residues. As DNA, the CDR3 is TGCGCCAGCAGCCAAGAGGGAGGCGGGGAGCTGTTTTTT. This codes for CASSQEGGGELFF.

In its sample, this clonotype was seen many times. The chain is built from TRBV4-2 and TRBJ2-7; D could derive from TRBD1 or TRBD2 (5 bases each). The germline V gene has CDR1 LGHNA and CDR2 YNFKEQ. V was trimmed by 1 base and J by 6 bases, leaving 13 bases between them. The CDR3 is made up of 14 amino acids. The CDR3 region has the DNA TGTGCCAGCAGCCAAGTCGGGACCCTCTCCGAGCAGTACTTC. Translating it yields CASSQVGTLSEQYF.

This clonotype was seen a few times. The V call is TRBV10-1, the J call TRBJ2-1; possible D gene TRBD2, 6 bases. Trimming left V 3 bases short and J 6 bases short, with 18 bases between. Germline V lookup: CDR1 WNHNN, CDR2 SYGVQD (reference sequence). CDR3 length: 16 amino acids. The CDR3: CASSDPSRQRANEQFF. As DNA, the CDR3 is TGCGCCAGCAGTGATCCATCGCGCCAGCGGGCCAATGAGCAGTTCTTC.

This clonotype was counted between two and nine times. The chain has TRBV6-2 or TRBV6-3 and TRBJ2-7; possibly TRBD1 for D (6 bases). Germline CDR1 MNHEY, CDR2 SVGEGT. CDR3 length: 14 amino acids. With 6 bases removed from V and 3 bases from J, the gap between germline ends came to 15 bases. Here the CDR3 DNA reads TGTGCCAGCAGACCGCCGGACAGTCTCTACGAGCAGTACTTC. It codes for CASRPPDSLYEQYF.